Reported below is one TCR beta chain. The antigen remains unidentified. Looked up from germline, CDR1 is MDHEN and CDR2 is SYDVKM. This CDR3 has 15 residues. Trimming cost V 3 bases and J 7 bases, with 13 bases left between them. This sample was taken from a study of T cell repertoires in cytomegalovirus infection. As for the study in general: Signatures in public TCR beta sequences pointed to both CMV infection and matching HLA type.

TCRdb redid the calling of the reads with MiXCR, one entry per CDR3 protein. This table holds approximately 170,000 distinct CDR3 sequences, 17% found once. Study-wide findings and caveats: Cumulative frequency (of public TCR beta family members) identified carriers of CMV plus the relevant HLA. HLA-C-restricted, CMV-specific TCR beta clonotypes were dominant ex vivo.

The sequence derives from a human donor in good health (CMV status not recorded). Some clones in this sample may be carry-over from other donors' samples. The gene calls are TRBV28 and TRBJ1-6; weak D call: TRBD1 (6 bases). Sequences were obtained from CD8+ T cells from PBMCs. The CDR3 here is CASSFPGEGNSPLHF. The CDR3 nucleotides are TGTGCCAGCAGTTTTCCAGGGGAGGGCAATTCACCCCTCCACTTT.